Below are 32 T cell receptor beta chains sequenced from a single sample in a study of T-cell memory formation after mild COVID-19. One entry per CDR3 protein, called by TCRdb with MiXCR from the 5' RACE reads. The sample lists about 140,000 distinct CDR3 sequences; 11% to 15% were seen once. The sequenced sample consisted of PBMCs or a T cell subset sorted from them (not recorded which). These receptors were collected from an adult woman who had mild COVID-19 (a few samples of this study predate the infection). Cell type and time point are not known.

The chain has TRBV9 and TRBJ2-7, with a possible D match to TRBD2 (5 bases). The CDR3 has 16 amino acids. Germline V gives CDR1 SGDLS, CDR2 YYNGEE. The ends were cut back, 4 bases at V and 3 bases at J, with 20 bases in the middle. CDR3 in DNA: TGTGCCAGCAGCACGACTGCGGGCGGACTTAACTACGAGCAGTACTTC. Protein: CASSTTAGGLNYEQYF.

The chain joins TRBV4-3 to TRBJ2-1; TRBD2 matches 9 bases. J gave up 0 bases and V 2 bases, and 14 bases lay outside the gene matches. Germline values: CDR1 LGHNA, CDR2 YSLEER. The CDR3 consists of 20 residues. This chain's CDR3 is CASSQSIGLASLSSYNEQFF. CDR3 DNA sequence: TGCGCCAGCAGCCAATCCATAGGACTAGCGAGTTTGAGCTCCTACAATGAGCAGTTCTTC.

The chain employs TRBV7-9 and TRBJ2-2; D remains unclear. Germline CDR1 is SEHNR and CDR2 is FQNEAQ (reference sequence). Trimming took off 0 bases at V and 6 bases at J, with 8 bases between the two ends. The CDR3 runs to 14 residues. This CDR3 reads CASSLAEKPGELFF. The CDR3 bases are TGTGCCAGCAGCTTAGCAGAAAAGCCCGGGGAGCTGTTTTTT.

V is TRBV15 and J is TRBJ2-2; D unclear. Trimming left V 3 bases short and J 1 base short, with 9 bases between. CDR3 length equals 15 residues. Germline lookup yields CDR1 LNHNV and CDR2 YYDKDF (reference sequence). Written as DNA, the CDR3 is TGTGCCACCAGCAGTCCGAGAGGGAACACCGGGGAGCTGTTTTTT. Translating gives CATSSPRGNTGELFF.

CDR3 region: CASSVSGGGRDEQFF. CDR3 coding DNA: TGTGCCAGCAGCGTATCTGGCGGGGGGAGGGATGAGCAGTTCTTC. This chain uses TRBV9 with TRBJ2-1; 8 bases are a match to TRBD2. CDR1 is SGDLS and CDR2 is YYNGEE in the germline V gene. The CDR3 is made up of 15 amino acids. The junction had 8 bases not matched to a gene; V was cut back by 1 base and J by 8 bases. The full variable domain, completed using reference TRBV9 and TRBJ2-1, is DSGVTQTPKHLITATGQRVTLRCSPRSGDLSVYWYQQSLDQGLQFLIQYYNGEERAKGNILERFSAQQFPDLHSELNLSSLELGDSALYFCASSVSGGGRDEQFFGPGTRLTVL.

The V gene is TRBV13, the J gene TRBJ2-7; 10 positions match TRBD2. With V trimmed by 5 bases and J by 3 bases, 7 bases remained unmatched. CDR3 length: 15 residues. CDR1 PRHDT and CDR2 FYEKMQ come from the germline V gene (reference sequence). In DNA form, the CDR3 reads TGTGCCAGCAGCGGCCGGACTAGCGGCGACTACGAGCAGTACTTC. It codes for CASSGRTSGDYEQYF. The variable domain in full, completed from reference TRBV13 and TRBJ2-7, reads AAGVIQSPRHLIKEKRETATLKCYPIPRHDTVYWYQQGPGQDPQFLISFYEKMQSDKGSIPDRFSAQQFSDYHSELNMSSLELGDSALYFCASSGRTSGDYEQYFGPGTRLTVT.

This clonotype has a handful of counts. The chain carries TRBV12-3 or TRBV12-4 and TRBJ1-1; D is unresolved. This CDR3 region has 14 residues. V was trimmed by 4 bases and J by 6 bases, leaving 15 bases between them. For the CDR3, the DNA is TGTGCCAGCAGTTCGGTGGGAAAGTATCCTGAAGCTTTCTTT. It codes for CASSSVGKYPEAFF.

This chain connects TRBV9 to TRBJ2-1, with 7 bases identical to TRBD1. Unmatched junction bases numbered 5, after V lost 4 bases and J lost 4 bases. CDR1 SGDLS and CDR2 YYNGEE come from the germline V gene. The CDR3 covers 14 residues. The CDR3 reads CASSTRQGYNEQFF. As DNA, the CDR3 is TGTGCCAGCAGCACCCGACAGGGATACAATGAGCAGTTCTTC.

The chain combines TRBV12-3 or TRBV12-4 with TRBJ1-1; TRBD1 might be the D (5 bases). The CDR3 contains 14 residues. The germline V and J ends were trimmed by 5 bases and 1 base, with 11 bases remaining between them. CDR3 sequence: CASSPPGGNTEAFF. DNA for the CDR3: TGTGCCAGCAGTCCCCCTGGGGGGAACACTGAAGCTTTCTTT.

The rearrangement links TRBV6-5 to TRBJ1-2, with TRBD1 as a possible D gene (5 bases). Germline lookup yields CDR1 MNHEY and CDR2 SVGAGI. Trimming pared 2 bases from V and 4 bases from J, leaving 11 bases between. The CDR3 has 14 amino acids. The CDR3 sequence is CASSYGQGGYGYTF. The CDR3 region has the DNA TGTGCCAGCAGTTACGGACAAGGCGGCTATGGCTACACCTTC.

The sample holds a few counts of this clonotype. The chain is built from TRBV12-3 or TRBV12-4 and TRBJ2-7, with D unclear. The germline V and J ends were trimmed by 3 bases and 5 bases, with 8 bases remaining between them. The CDR3 covers 12 residues. The CDR3 spells CASSFAPHEQYF. The CDR3 DNA reads TGTGCCAGCAGTTTCGCTCCCCACGAGCAGTACTTC.

CDR3: CASSLGQGGFYNEQFF. In DNA, the CDR3 is TGTGCCAGCTCACTCGGACAGGGGGGTTTTTACAATGAGCAGTTCTTC. This chain connects TRBV18 to TRBJ2-1; 10 bases line up with TRBD1. The CDR3 totals 16 residues. V lost 4 bases, J lost 4 bases, and 7 bases stayed unmatched. Looked up from germline, CDR1 is KGHSH and CDR2 is LQKENI.

At least ten counts were recorded for this clonotype. This rearrangement joins TRBV7-9 to TRBJ2-1, with D possibly TRBD2 on 6 matching bases. V was trimmed by 1 base and J by 5 bases, leaving 12 bases between them. The CDR3 loop spans 15 amino acids. Per germline, CDR1 SEHNR and CDR2 FQNEAQ (reference sequence). The CDR3 sequence is CASSLVLRGNNEQFF. In DNA form, the CDR3 reads TGTGCCAGCAGCTTAGTTCTCCGGGGGAACAATGAGCAGTTCTTC.

This clonotype was seen repeatedly, ten times or more. The chain has TRBV6-5 and TRBJ2-3, with D uncertain. This CDR3 spans 15 amino acids. Trimming took off 1 base at V and 0 bases at J, with 8 bases between the two ends. The germline V gene encodes CDR1 MNHEY and CDR2 SVGAGI. The CDR3 DNA sequence: TGTGCCAGCAGTTACTTGAGCTCTAGCACAGATACGCAGTATTTT. Protein product: CASSYLSSSTDTQYF.

This rearrangement joins TRBV4-1 to TRBJ1-1; perhaps TRBD1 as D (5 bases). The germline gives CDR1 MGHRA, CDR2 YSYEKL. V lost 0 bases, J lost 3 bases, and 11 bases lay in between. The CDR3 spans 15 residues. The CDR3 loop is CASSQDRERYTEAFF. CDR3 sequence (DNA): TGCGCCAGCAGCCAAGACAGGGAGCGGTACACTGAAGCTTTCTTT.

The V call is TRBV2, the J call TRBJ1-1; D remains ambiguous. Deletions cut 1 base from V and 5 bases from J, with 8 bases between. Germline V gene lookup returns CDR1 SNHLY and CDR2 FYNNEI. The CDR3 sequence is 13 residues long. The CDR3 DNA follows: TGTGCCAGCAGTGAAGTTGGGGAAACTGAAGCTTTCTTT. Protein: CASSEVGETEAFF.

This clonotype was picked up a small number of times. The J gene is TRBJ2-2, the V gene TRBV20-1; TRBD2 agrees at 11 bases. The germline V gene encodes CDR1 DFQATT and CDR2 SNEGSKA (reference sequence). CDR3 size: 16 residues. V was pared by 2 bases and J by 3 bases, with 5 bases of the junction left unmatched. CDR3 in amino acids: CSARLAGGGDTGELFF. CDR3 in DNA: TGCAGTGCTAGACTAGCGGGAGGAGGAGACACCGGGGAGCTGTTTTTT.

The chain couples TRBV7-9 to TRBJ2-5; D possibly matches TRBD1 or TRBD2 (5 bases each). The CDR3 sequence is 15 residues long. CDR1 SEHNR and CDR2 FQNEAQ come from the germline V gene (reference sequence). V gave up 5 bases and J gave up 1 base, with 14 bases separating them. The CDR3: CASSPRDLLQETQYF. In nucleotides, the CDR3 is TGTGCCAGCAGCCCAAGGGACCTACTCCAAGAGACCCAGTACTTC.

The gene calls are TRBV7-9 and TRBJ1-2; perhaps TRBD1 as D (6 bases). The CDR3 totals 16 residues. The V gene lost 6 bases and the J gene lost 5 bases, with 22 bases spanning the gap. Germline lookup yields CDR1 SEHNR and CDR2 FQNEAQ (reference sequence). The CDR3 is CASRPTSQGSRYGYTF. The CDR3 DNA follows: TGTGCCAGCAGGCCGACCTCCCAGGGGTCCCGGTATGGCTACACCTTC.

This clonotype was seen only a few times. V and J are TRBV7-8 and TRBJ2-5; perhaps D is TRBD1 or TRBD2 (5 bases each). CDR3 length equals 16 residues. Trimming removed 4 bases at V and 4 bases at J, with 19 bases between. The V gene's germline CDR1 is SGHVS and CDR2 FQNEAQ. CDR3 DNA: TGTGCCAGCAGCTCGAGAAGCCGAGGGGCAGGAGAGACCCAGTACTTC. Translated, it gives CASSSRSRGAGETQYF.

V gene TRBV19 combines with J gene TRBJ1-1; TRBD1 is a possible D gene (6 bases). Germline assignment: CDR1 LNHDA and CDR2 SQIVND (reference sequence). Trimming left V 5 bases short and J 1 base short, with 11 bases between. This CDR3 is built from 14 residues. The CDR3 DNA sequence: TGTGCCAGTAGTGAGGACAGAGGGAACACTGAAGCTTTCTTT. Translation: CASSEDRGNTEAFF.

The V call is TRBV5-1, the J call TRBJ2-7; 9 bases match TRBD1. V shed 2 bases, J shed 7 bases, and the junction held 7 bases outside the gene matches. CDR1 SGHRS and CDR2 YFSETQ come from the germline V gene. The CDR3 contains 14 residues. DNA of the CDR3: TGCGCCAGCAGCTTTGGCGGACAGGGGAGAGAGCAGTACTTC. Translated: CASSFGGQGREQYF. The variable domain in full, completed from reference TRBV5-1 and TRBJ2-7, reads KAGVTQTPRYLIKTRGQQVTLSCSPISGHRSVSWYQQTPGQGLQFLFEYFSETQRNKGNFPGRFSGRQFSNSRSEMNVSTLELGDSALYLCASSFGGQGREQYFGPGTRLTVT.

This sequence joins TRBV10-2 and TRBJ1-2, with TRBD1 identical over 7 bases. The J segment lost 5 bases and the V segment lost 7 bases, leaving 10 bases of the junction unmatched. Germline V gene lookup returns CDR1 WSHSY and CDR2 SAAADI. The CDR3 length is 14 residues. CDR3 nucleotide sequence: TGCGCCAGCACCCAGTCAGACAGGGATTATGGCTACACCTTC. This encodes CASTQSDRDYGYTF.

This clonotype has more than one count but fewer than ten. This chain joins TRBV5-1 and TRBJ2-7; 8 nucleotides line up with TRBD1. After removal of 2 bases from V and 2 bases from J, the junction contained 6 bases not matched to a gene. The CDR3 has 15 residues. Per the germline V gene, CDR1 is SGHRS and CDR2 is YFSETQ. CDR3 in amino acids: CASSLVPGQAYEQYF. CDR3 in DNA: TGCGCCAGCAGCTTAGTTCCGGGACAGGCCTACGAGCAGTACTTC.

The chain joins TRBV7-8 to TRBJ2-3; 7 bases match TRBD2. V lost 8 bases, J lost 4 bases, and 9 bases stayed unmatched. This CDR3 has 14 residues. CDR1 and CDR2 from the germline V gene are SGHVS and FQNEAQ. The CDR3 DNA is TGTGCCAGCGGCCGGGGGGTGGGGGCAGATACGCAGTATTTT. Translating it yields CASGRGVGADTQYF.

The gene calls are TRBV2 and TRBJ1-1; unclear D gene. This CDR3 region has 13 residues. V lost 10 bases, J lost 0 bases, and 12 bases lay in between. Germline-derived CDR1 and CDR2 are SNHLY and FYNNEI. The CDR3 region is CANAPIMNTEAFF. The CDR3 coding sequence is TGTGCCAATGCGCCCATTATGAACACTGAAGCTTTCTTT.

Only a few counts were recorded for this clonotype. Here the CDR3 reads CASSLTTGGYTGELFF. The CDR3 bases are TGTGCCAGCAGTTTAACGACGGGAGGGTACACCGGGGAGCTGTTTTTT. The chain carries TRBV27 and TRBJ2-2, with 8 bases identical to TRBD2. With 2 bases clipped from V and 3 bases from J, the junction kept 5 bases outside the gene matches. The CDR3 runs to 16 residues. The germline gives CDR1 MNHEY, CDR2 SMNVEV (reference sequence).

V and J are TRBV7-9 and TRBJ2-1; TRBD1 matches 8 bases. The CDR3 is 12 residues long. Germline CDR1 is SEHNR and CDR2 is FQNEAQ (reference sequence). Trimming at V came to 6 bases and at J to 8 bases, leaving 3 bases not matched to a gene. The CDR3 DNA follows: TGTGCCAGCAGACCGGACAGGGATGAGCAGTTCTTC. This encodes CASRPDRDEQFF.

This chain uses TRBV6-2 or TRBV6-3 with TRBJ2-7; 8 bases agree with TRBD2. After removal of 2 bases from V and 5 bases from J, the junction contained 5 bases not matched to a gene. CDR1 and CDR2 (germline): MNHEY, SVGEGT. This CDR3 has 14 amino acids. The CDR3 DNA is TGTGCCAGCAGTTACCCGGGAGGGGCGGACGAGCAGTACTTC. Amino acid sequence: CASSYPGGADEQYF.

This clonotype came up a few times. The rearrangement joins TRBV6-5 to TRBJ2-3; 12 bases agree with TRBD2. This CDR3 has 16 amino acids. The V gene's germline CDR1 is MNHEY and CDR2 SVGAGI. V gave up 6 bases and J gave up 4 bases; unmatched junction bases: 8. The CDR3 nucleotides are TGTGCCAGCAGCCCCCTAGCGGGAGGGCCCTCAGATACGCAGTATTTT. Translation gives CASSPLAGGPSDTQYF.

This clonotype was seen at least ten times. The V call is TRBV5-1, the J call TRBJ1-1; TRBD1 aligns across 8 bases. The CDR3 extends over 14 amino acids. After removal of 4 bases from V and 7 bases from J, the junction contained 9 bases not matched to a gene. Germline V gene lookup returns CDR1 SGHRS and CDR2 YFSETQ. CDR3 protein: CASSRFTGQVEAFF. The CDR3 coding sequence is TGCGCCAGCAGCCGGTTTACGGGACAGGTTGAAGCTTTCTTT.

This chain links TRBV9 with TRBJ2-5; a possible D gene is TRBD2 (6 bases). Per the germline V gene, CDR1 is SGDLS and CDR2 is YYNGEE. V gave up 3 bases and J gave up 4 bases, with 16 bases separating them. The CDR3 has 15 amino acids. The CDR3 DNA follows: TGTGCCAGCAGCGCCCGGGGTGGGGGAGGAGAGACCCAGTACTTC. This translates into CASSARGGGGETQYF. The entire variable domain, with the rest obtained from reference TRBV9 and TRBJ2-5, is as follows: DSGVTQTPKHLITATGQRVTLRCSPRSGDLSVYWYQQSLDQGLQFLIQYYNGEERAKGNILERFSAQQFPDLHSELNLSSLELGDSALYFCASSARGGGGETQYFGPGTRLLVL.